The next 13 T cell receptor beta chains were all read from a single sample in a study of T cell responses to AZD1222 COVID-19 vaccine. TCRdb's copy holds only in-frame clones and misses some; the assay was immunoSEQ multiplex PCR. The specimen's table records 150,000 or so clones. Sequenced input: peripheral blood. The receptors here all came from an adult in good health.

The CDR3 DNA sequence: TGTGCCAGCAGCTTATCCACTACTAGCGGGGGGGCTACAGATACGCAGTATTTT. Translated, it gives CASSLSTTSGGATDTQYF. The V and J genes are TRBV7-9 and TRBJ2-3, with 13 bases identical to TRBD2. The V gene's germline CDR1 is SEHNR and CDR2 FQNEAQ (reference sequence). CDR3 length: 18 amino acids. V gave up 2 bases and J gave up 3 bases; unmatched junction bases: 8.

This chain connects TRBV29-1 to TRBJ1-1; perhaps TRBD1 as D (5 bases). The length of the CDR3 is 12 residues. The germline V and J ends were trimmed by 4 bases and 1 base, with 7 bases remaining between them. Germline V gene data show CDR1 as SQVTM and CDR2 as ANQGSEA. DNA of the CDR3: TGCAGCGTTGTGGGGGGGAACACTGAAGCTTTCTTT. As protein: CSVVGGNTEAFF.

V and J are TRBV9 and TRBJ1-2; 7 nucleotides line up with TRBD1. The CDR3 consists of 12 residues. The germline CDR1 and CDR2 sequences are SGDLS and YYNGEE. Trimming removed 0 bases from V and 7 bases from J; junction bases left unmatched: 0. The CDR3 reads CASSVEGAGYTF. In DNA form, the CDR3 reads TGTGCCAGCAGCGTAGAGGGGGCTGGCTACACCTTC.

The chain joins TRBV6-2 or TRBV6-3 to TRBJ1-1; 8 nucleotides line up with TRBD1. Losses at the gene ends were 4 bases for V and 4 bases for J; bases not matched to a gene: 8. This CDR3 is 15 amino acids long. Germline V gene lookup returns CDR1 MNHEY and CDR2 SVGEGT. The CDR3 sequence: CASSFSQGAGTEAFF. The CDR3 bases are TGTGCCAGCAGTTTCTCCCAGGGGGCCGGCACTGAAGCTTTCTTT.

The chain joins TRBV19 to TRBJ1-2; maybe TRBD1 (5 bases). CDR1 LNHDA and CDR2 SQIVND come from the germline V gene (reference sequence). V shed 7 bases and J shed 4 bases, with 19 bases lying between them. This CDR3 comprises 15 residues. CDR3 in DNA: TGTGCCAGTACTCTACAGAGGGACGGCGTCTATGGCTACACCTTC. It specifies CASTLQRDGVYGYTF.

The V gene is TRBV7-2, the J gene TRBJ1-2; D remains ambiguous. The CDR3 is made up of 15 amino acids. CDR1 SGHTA and CDR2 FQGNSA come from the germline V gene. Trimming left V 1 base short and J 6 bases short, with 15 bases between. CDR3 loop: CASSLGAVLRDGYTF. CDR3 sequence (DNA): TGTGCCAGCAGCTTAGGGGCGGTACTGAGGGATGGCTACACCTTC. The full variable domain, its missing parts supplied by reference TRBV7-2 and TRBJ1-2, is GAGVSQSPSNKVTEKGKDVELRCDPISGHTALYWYRQSLGQGLEFLIYFQGNSAPDKSGLPSDRFSAERTGGSVSTLTIQRTQQEDSAVYLCASSLGAVLRDGYTFGSGTRLTVV.

The chain is built from TRBV28 and TRBJ2-1; the match to TRBD1 covers 8 bases. The V and J ends lost 1 base and 10 bases, in that order; junction bases with no gene match: 3. CDR1 MDHEN and CDR2 SYDVKM come from the germline V gene. There are 13 residues in the CDR3. In DNA form, the CDR3 reads TGTGCCAGCAGTTTATACGACAGGGGCGAGCAGTTCTTC. Translating it yields CASSLYDRGEQFF.

This rearrangement joins TRBV30 to TRBJ2-5; TRBD1 or TRBD2 may be the D gene (5 bases each). The germline gives CDR1 GTSNPN, CDR2 SVGIG (reference sequence). V dropped 6 bases and J dropped 5 bases, with 13 bases sitting between them. The length of the CDR3 is 12 residues. CDR3 sequence reads: CACSGPGETQYF. The CDR3 DNA is TGTGCCTGCTCGGGACCAGGCGAGACCCAGTACTTC.

The rearrangement uses TRBV5-1 and TRBJ1-4, with a possible D match to TRBD1 (5 bases). CDR3 length equals 14 residues. V was trimmed by 0 bases and J by 3 bases, leaving 6 bases between them. Germline values: CDR1 SGHRS, CDR2 YFSETQ. CDR3 in DNA: TGCGCCAGCAGCTTGGAAGGGGCTAATGAAAAACTGTTTTTT. It is translated as CASSLEGANEKLFF.

The chain is built from TRBV9 and TRBJ1-1; no clear D. Trimming pared 3 bases from V and 0 bases from J, leaving 21 bases between. The CDR3 extends over 18 amino acids. The germline V gene has CDR1 SGDLS and CDR2 YYNGEE. The CDR3 nucleotides read TGTGCCAGCAGCGCTCGAGGCGGCATAGAAACCATGAACACTGAAGCTTTCTTT. It encodes CASSARGGIETMNTEAFF.

The chain carries TRBV4-1 and TRBJ2-2, with a tentative D call TRBD2 (5 bases). V lost 0 bases and J 7 bases, leaving 12 bases between the germline ends. This CDR3 contains 15 residues. Germline CDR1 and CDR2: MGHRA and YSYEKL. The CDR3 protein is CASSQDRVGDGELFF. CDR3 nucleotides: TGCGCCAGCAGCCAAGATCGTGTCGGGGACGGGGAGCTGTTTTTT.

The chain couples TRBV5-1 to TRBJ2-3, with 8 nucleotides matching TRBD1. V was pared by 3 bases and J by 2 bases, with 14 bases of the junction left unmatched. The CDR3 has 18 amino acids. From germline, CDR1 is SGHRS and CDR2 YFSETQ. CDR3 protein: CASSSLSLGQGNTDTQYF. The CDR3 coding sequence is TGCGCCAGCAGCTCTCTTTCCCTTGGACAGGGAAACACAGATACGCAGTATTTT.

The gene calls are TRBV7-9 and TRBJ2-3; D not certain. CDR1 and CDR2 (germline): SEHNR, FQNEAQ (reference sequence). The CDR3 contains 13 residues. Trimming took off 6 bases at V and 1 base at J, with 8 bases between the two ends. For the CDR3, the DNA is TGTGCCAGCAGGGCAGGCGGCACAGATACGCAGTATTTT. It encodes CASRAGGTDTQYF.